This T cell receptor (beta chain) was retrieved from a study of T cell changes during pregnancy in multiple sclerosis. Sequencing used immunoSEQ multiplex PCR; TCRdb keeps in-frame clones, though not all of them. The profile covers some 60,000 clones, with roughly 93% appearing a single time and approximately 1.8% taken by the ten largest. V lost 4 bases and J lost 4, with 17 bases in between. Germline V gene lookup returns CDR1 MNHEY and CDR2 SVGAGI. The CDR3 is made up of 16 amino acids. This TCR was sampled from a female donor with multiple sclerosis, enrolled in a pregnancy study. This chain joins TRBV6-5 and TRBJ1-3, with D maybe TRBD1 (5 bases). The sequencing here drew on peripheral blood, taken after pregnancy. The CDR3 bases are TGTGCCAGCAGTTCCTTCCCCAGACGACAGGGAAACACCATATATTTT. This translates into CASSSFPRRQGNTIYF.